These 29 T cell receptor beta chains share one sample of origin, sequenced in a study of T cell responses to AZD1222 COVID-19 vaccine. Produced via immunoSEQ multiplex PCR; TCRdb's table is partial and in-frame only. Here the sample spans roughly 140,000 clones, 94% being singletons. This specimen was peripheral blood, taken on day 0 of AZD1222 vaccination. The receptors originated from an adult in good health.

CDR3 nucleotide sequence: TGTGCCAGCAGTTCCGGGGCAAAGGCGACCCAGTACTTC. This encodes CASSSGAKATQYF. V usage is TRBV6-5 and J usage is TRBJ2-5; D tentatively fits TRBD1 or TRBD2 (5 bases each). The CDR3 contains 13 residues. Germline V CDR1 and CDR2: MNHEY, SVGAGI. Deletions cut 4 bases from V and 7 bases from J, with 13 bases between.

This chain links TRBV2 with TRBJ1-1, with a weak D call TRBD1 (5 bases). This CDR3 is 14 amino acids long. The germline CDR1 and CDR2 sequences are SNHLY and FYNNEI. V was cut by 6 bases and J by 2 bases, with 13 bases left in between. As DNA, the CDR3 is TGTGCCAGCAGGGTGGGACGGGCCAACACTGAAGCTTTCTTT. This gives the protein CASRVGRANTEAFF.

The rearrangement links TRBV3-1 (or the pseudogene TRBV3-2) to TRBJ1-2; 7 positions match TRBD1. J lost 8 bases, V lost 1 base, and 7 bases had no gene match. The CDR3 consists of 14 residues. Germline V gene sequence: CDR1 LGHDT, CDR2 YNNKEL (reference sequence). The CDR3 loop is CASSQGQTGRGYTF. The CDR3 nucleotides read TGTGCCAGCAGCCAAGGCCAGACAGGGAGGGGCTACACCTTC.

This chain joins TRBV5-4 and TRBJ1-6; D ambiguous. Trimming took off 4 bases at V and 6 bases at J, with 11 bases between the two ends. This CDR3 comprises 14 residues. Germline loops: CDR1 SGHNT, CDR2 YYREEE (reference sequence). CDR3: CASSRAGINSPLHF. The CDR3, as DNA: TGTGCCAGCAGCCGTGCTGGCATTAATTCACCCCTCCACTTT.

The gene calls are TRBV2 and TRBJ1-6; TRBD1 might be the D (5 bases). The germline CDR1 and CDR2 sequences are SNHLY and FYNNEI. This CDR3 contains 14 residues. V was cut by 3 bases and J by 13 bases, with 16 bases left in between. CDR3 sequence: CASSDAVPAGPLHF. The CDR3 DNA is TGTGCCAGCAGTGATGCAGTTCCGGCAGGGCCCCTCCACTTT.

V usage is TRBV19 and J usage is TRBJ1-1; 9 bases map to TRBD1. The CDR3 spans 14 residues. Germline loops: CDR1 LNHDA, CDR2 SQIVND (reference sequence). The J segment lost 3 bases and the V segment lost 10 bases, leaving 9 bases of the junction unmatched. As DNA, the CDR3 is TGTGCCACCGTCCCCGGGACAGGGTACACTGAAGCTTTCTTT. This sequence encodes CATVPGTGYTEAFF.

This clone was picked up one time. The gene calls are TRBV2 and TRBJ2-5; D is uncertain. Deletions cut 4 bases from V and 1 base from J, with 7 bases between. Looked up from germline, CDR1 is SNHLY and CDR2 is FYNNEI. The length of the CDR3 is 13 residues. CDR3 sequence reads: CASSGTIQETQYF. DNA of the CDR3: TGTGCCAGCAGTGGGACCATCCAAGAGACCCAGTACTTC.

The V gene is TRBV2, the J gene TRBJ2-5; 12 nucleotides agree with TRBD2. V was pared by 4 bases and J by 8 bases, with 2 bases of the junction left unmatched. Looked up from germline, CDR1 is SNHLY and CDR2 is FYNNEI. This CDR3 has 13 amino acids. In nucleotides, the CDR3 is TGTGCCAGCAGTGGACTAGCGGGGGATACCCAGTACTTC. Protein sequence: CASSGLAGDTQYF. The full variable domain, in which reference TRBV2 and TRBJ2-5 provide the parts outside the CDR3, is EPEVTQTPSHQVTQMGQEVILRCVPISNHLYFYWYRQILGQKVEFLVSFYNNEISEKSEIFDDQFSVERPDGSNFTLKIRSTKLEDSAMYFCASSGLAGDTQYFGPGTRLLVL.

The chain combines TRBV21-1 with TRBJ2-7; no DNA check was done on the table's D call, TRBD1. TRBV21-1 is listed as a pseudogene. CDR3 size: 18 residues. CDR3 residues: CASSKRKVGLGLPHEQYV. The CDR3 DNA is TGTGCCAGCAGCAAACGTAAGGTGGGCCTGGGGCTACCCCACGAGCAGTACGTC.

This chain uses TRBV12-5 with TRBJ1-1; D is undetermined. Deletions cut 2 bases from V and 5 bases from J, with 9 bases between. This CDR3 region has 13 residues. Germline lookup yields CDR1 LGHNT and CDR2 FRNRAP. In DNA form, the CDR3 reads TGTGCTAGTGGTTTGTTTATGAGAACTGAAGCTTTCTTT. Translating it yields CASGLFMRTEAFF.

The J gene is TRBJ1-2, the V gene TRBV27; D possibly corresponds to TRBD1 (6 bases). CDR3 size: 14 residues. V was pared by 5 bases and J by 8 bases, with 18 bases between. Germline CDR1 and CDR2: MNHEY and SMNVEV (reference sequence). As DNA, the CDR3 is TGTGCCAGCAGTGCACAGGGTTCCCTCGGCGGCTACACCTTC. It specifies CASSAQGSLGGYTF.

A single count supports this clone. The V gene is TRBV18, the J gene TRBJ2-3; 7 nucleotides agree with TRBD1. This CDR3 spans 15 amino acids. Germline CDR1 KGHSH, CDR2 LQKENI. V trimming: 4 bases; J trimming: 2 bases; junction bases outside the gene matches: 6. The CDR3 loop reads CASSQGQTPTDTQYF. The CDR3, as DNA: TGTGCCAGCTCACAGGGACAGACACCCACAGATACGCAGTATTTT. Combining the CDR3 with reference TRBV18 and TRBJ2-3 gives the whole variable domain NAGVMQNPRHLVRRRGQEARLRCSPMKGHSHVYWYRQLPEEGLKFMVYLQKENIIDESGMPKERFSAEFPKEGPSILRIQQVVRGDSAAYFCASSQGQTPTDTQYFGPGTRLTVL.

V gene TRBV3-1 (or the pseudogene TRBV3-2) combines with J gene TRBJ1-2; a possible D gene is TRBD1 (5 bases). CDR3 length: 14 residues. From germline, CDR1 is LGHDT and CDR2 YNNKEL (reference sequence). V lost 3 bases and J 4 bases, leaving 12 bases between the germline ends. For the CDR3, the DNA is TGTGCCAGCAGCCAGAGAGGCAGGGCCTATGGCTACACCTTC. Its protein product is CASSQRGRAYGYTF.

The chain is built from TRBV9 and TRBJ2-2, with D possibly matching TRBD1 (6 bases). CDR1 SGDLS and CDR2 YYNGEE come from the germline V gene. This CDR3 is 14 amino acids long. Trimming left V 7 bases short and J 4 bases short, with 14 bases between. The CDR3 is CASRRTVGTGELFF. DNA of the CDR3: TGTGCCAGCCGAAGGACAGTCGGCACCGGGGAGCTGTTTTTT.

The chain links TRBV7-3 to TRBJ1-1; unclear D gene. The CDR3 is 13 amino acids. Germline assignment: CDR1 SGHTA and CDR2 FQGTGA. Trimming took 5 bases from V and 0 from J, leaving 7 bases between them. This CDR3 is CASSEDLNTEAFF. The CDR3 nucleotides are TGTGCCAGCAGCGAAGACTTGAACACTGAAGCTTTCTTT.

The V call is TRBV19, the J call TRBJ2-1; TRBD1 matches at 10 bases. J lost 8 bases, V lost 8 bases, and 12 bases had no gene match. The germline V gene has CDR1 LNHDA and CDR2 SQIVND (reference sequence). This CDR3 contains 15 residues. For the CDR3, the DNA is TGTGCCAGTTCCTCCGGACAGGGGGTGAGTGATGAGCAGTTCTTC. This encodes CASSSGQGVSDEQFF.

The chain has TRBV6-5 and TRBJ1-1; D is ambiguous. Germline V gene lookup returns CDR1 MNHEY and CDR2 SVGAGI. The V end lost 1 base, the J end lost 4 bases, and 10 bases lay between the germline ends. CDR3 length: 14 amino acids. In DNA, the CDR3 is TGTGCCAGCAGTTACTTTAGAGTCGGCACTGAAGCTTTCTTT. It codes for CASSYFRVGTEAFF.

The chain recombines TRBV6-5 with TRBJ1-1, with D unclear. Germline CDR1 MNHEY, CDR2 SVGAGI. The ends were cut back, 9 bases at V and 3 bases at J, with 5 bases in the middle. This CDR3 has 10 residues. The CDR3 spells CASLYTEAFF. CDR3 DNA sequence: TGTGCCAGTCTTTACACTGAAGCTTTCTTT.

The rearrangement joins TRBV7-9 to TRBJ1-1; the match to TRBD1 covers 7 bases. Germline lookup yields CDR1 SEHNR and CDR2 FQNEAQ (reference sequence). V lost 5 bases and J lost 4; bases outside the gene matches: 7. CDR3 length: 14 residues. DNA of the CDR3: TGTGCCAGCAGCCCCGACAGGGCTACCACTGAAGCTTTCTTT. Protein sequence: CASSPDRATTEAFF.

The CDR3: CATVRQGSPLHF. Here the CDR3 DNA reads TGTGCCACCGTAAGACAGGGTTCACCCCTCCACTTT. V and J are TRBV6-5 and TRBJ1-6, with 7 bases matching TRBD1. CDR1 is MNHEY and CDR2 is SVGAGI in the germline V gene. The CDR3 runs 12 residues. With V trimmed by 10 bases and J by 9 bases, 6 bases remained unmatched.

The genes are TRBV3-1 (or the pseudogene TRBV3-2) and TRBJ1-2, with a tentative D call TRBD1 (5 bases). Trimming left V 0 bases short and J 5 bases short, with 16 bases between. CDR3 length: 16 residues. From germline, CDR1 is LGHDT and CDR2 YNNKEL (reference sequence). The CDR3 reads CASSQEMRAGRYGYTF. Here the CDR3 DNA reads TGTGCCAGCAGCCAAGAGATGAGGGCAGGGAGATATGGCTACACCTTC.

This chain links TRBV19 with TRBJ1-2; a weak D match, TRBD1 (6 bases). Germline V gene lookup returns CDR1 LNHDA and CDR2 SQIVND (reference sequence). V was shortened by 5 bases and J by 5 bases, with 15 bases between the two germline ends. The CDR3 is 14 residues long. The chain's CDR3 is CASSANRAGYGYTF. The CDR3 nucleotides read TGTGCCAGTAGTGCAAACAGGGCTGGGTATGGCTACACCTTC. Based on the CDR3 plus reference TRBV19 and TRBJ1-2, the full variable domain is DGGITQSPKYLFRKEGQNVTLSCEQNLNHDAMYWYRQDPGQGLRLIYYSQIVNDFQKGDIAEGYSVSREKKESFPLTVTSAQKNPTAFYLCASSANRAGYGYTFGSGTRLTVV.

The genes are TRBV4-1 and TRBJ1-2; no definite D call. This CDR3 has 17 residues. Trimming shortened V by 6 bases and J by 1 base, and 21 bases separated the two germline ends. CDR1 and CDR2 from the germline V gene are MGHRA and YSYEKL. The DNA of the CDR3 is TGCGCCAGCAGAATTATGGCCAAGAGGGAATATAACTATGGCTACACCTTC. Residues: CASRIMAKREYNYGYTF.

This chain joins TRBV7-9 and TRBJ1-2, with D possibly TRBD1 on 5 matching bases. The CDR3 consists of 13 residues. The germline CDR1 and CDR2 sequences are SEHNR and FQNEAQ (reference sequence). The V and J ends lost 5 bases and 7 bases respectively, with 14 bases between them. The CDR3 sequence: CASSLLWGVGYTF. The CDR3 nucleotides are TGTGCCAGCAGCCTCCTTTGGGGCGTTGGCTACACCTTC.

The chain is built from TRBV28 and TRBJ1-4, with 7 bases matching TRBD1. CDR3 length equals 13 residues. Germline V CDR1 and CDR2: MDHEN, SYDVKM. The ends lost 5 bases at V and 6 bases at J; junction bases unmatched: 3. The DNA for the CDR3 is TGTGCCAGCAGTCCAGGACAGGATGAAAAACTGTTTTTT. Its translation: CASSPGQDEKLFF.

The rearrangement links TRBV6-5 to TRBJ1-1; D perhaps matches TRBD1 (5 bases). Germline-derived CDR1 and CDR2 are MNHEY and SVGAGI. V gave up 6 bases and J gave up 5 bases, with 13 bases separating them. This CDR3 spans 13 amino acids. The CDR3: CASRTGGETEAFF. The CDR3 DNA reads TGTGCCAGCAGGACGGGGGGAGAGACTGAAGCTTTCTTT.

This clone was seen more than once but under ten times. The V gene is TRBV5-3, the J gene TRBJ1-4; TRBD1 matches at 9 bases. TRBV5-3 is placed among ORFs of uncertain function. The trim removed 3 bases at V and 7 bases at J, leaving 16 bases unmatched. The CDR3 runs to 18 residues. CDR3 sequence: CARSSRTPRQGGCEKLFF. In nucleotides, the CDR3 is TGTGCCAGAAGCTCGCGGACGCCTCGACAGGGGGGTTGTGAAAAACTGTTTTTT.

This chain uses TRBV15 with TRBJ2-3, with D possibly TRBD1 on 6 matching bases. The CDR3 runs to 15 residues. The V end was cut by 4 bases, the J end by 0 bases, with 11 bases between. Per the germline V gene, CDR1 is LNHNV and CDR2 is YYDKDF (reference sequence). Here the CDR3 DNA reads TGTGCCACCAGCACCGGACAGAGTAGCACAGATACGCAGTATTTT. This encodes CATSTGQSSTDTQYF.

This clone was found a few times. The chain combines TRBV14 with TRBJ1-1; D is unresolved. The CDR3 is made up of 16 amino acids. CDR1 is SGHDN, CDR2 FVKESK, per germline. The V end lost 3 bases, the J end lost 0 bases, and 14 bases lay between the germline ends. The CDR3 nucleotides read TGTGCCAGCAGCCAGTCCCCCAGACCCATGAACACTGAAGCTTTCTTT. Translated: CASSQSPRPMNTEAFF.